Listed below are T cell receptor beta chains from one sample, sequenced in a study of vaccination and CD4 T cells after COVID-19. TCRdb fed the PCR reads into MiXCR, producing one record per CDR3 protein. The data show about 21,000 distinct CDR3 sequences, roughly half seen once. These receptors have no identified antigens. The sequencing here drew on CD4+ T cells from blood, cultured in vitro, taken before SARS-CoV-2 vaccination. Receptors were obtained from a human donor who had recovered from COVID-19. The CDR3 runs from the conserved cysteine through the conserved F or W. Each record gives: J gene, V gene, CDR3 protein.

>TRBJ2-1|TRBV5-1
CASSFGREQFF
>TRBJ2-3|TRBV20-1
CSARGARATDTQYF
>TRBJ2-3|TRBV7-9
CASSPPTGDTQYF
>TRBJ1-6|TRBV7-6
CASSLAAGERSPLHF
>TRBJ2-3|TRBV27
CASSRQRGTDTQYF
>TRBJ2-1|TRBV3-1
CASSLWLGEQFF
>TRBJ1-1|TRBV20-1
CSAPRTEEAFF
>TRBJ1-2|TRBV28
CASSPNGGGVYGYTF
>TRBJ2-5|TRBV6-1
CASSTRLAGVTQYF
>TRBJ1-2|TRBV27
CASSREVNYGYTF
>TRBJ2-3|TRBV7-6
CASSLVSDNTQYF
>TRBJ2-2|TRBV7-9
CASSLRGPPGELFF
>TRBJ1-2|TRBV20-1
CSARRTGGFYGYTF
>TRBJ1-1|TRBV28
CASSLGRGDTEAFF
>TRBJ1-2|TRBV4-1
CASSQDPKLGQSLYDGYTF
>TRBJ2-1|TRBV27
CASSHRLAGGNNEQFF
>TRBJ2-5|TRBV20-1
CSAREPTAVGETQYF
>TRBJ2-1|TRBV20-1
CSAPLASEDEQFF
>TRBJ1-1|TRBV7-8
CASSTYPGFGNTEAFF
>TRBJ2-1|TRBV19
CASNPSGDLPGGEQFF
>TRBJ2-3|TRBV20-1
CSAPRGGTDTQYF
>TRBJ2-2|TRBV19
CASSFLTGELFF
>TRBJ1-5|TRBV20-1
CSALNLRTGGADQPQHF
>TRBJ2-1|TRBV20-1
CSARPGLAGEGEQFF
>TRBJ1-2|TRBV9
CASSVGRGISRYTF
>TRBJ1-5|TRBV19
CASRQGDQPQHF
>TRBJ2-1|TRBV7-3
CASSRSGPEIYNEQFF
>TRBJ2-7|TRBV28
CASISLIGTGAGRGQYF
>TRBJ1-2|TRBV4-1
CASSQGREHGSGYTF
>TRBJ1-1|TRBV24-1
CATSDSRTEPNTEAFF
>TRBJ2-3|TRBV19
CASSTGTGGPDTQYF
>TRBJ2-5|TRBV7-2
CASSLGVSQETQYF
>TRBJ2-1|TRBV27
CASSTYNEQFF
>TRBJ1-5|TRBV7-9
CASARDNSNQPQHF
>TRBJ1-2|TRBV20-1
CSAEGQGSSEGYTF
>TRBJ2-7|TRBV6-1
CASSASDRSSYEQYF
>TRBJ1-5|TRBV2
CASSGRDRVVGQPQHF
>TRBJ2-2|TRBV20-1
CSAIFKGLAGEMNTGELFF
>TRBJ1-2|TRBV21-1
CAGRQGGHGYTF
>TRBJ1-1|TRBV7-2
CASRGLTDLNTEAFF
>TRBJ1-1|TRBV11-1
CASSLDRRNTEAFF
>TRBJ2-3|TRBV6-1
CASTRGQLDTQYF
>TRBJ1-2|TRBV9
CASSVGSGWGYTF
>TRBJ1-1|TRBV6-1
CASGYRVNTEAFF
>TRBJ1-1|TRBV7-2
CASRPGTGVTQAEAFF
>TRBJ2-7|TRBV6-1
CASSPADREAEQYF
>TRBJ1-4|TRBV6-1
CATQGRREKLFF
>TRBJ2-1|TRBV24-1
CATSGSGQGYNNEQFF
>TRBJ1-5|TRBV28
CASQKTFGTGFLDQPQHF
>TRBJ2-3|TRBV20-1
CSAQTSWTTDTQYF
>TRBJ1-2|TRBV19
CASTPDREVNYGYTF
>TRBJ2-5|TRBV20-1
CSARALAGDHGETQYF
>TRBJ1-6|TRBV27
CASSLSGRVNSPLHF
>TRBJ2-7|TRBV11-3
CASSAETARGSYEQYF
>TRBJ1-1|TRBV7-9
CASSLSDTHEAFF
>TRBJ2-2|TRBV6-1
CASRSTGELFF
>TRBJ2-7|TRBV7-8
CASSLKPTSANSYEQYF
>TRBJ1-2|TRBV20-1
CSARELTYGYTF
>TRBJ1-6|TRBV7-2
CASSSITPRGDSPLHF